This section outlines one T cell receptor beta chain sequence together with its context. Its antigen is unknown. The data belong to a study of T cells in Graves' hyperthyroidism and ophthalmopathy. Patients affected by ophthalmopathy presented a Clinical Activity Score of at least 3, a NOSPECS grade of at least 4, and disease duration below 3 months. Each diagnosis drew on symptoms, thyroxine, TRAb, thyroid ultrasound and orbital computed tomography findings. Overall study findings and caveats: The model predicted ophthalmopathy a median 6.5 months before onset. Also found in blood were most expanded thyroid clonotypes above 0.001.

Per the germline V gene, CDR1 is SGHAT and CDR2 is FQNNGV. The CDR3 covers 17 residues. V shed 3 bases and J shed 0 bases, with 15 bases lying between them. Authors of the study amplified TCR beta CDR3 regions from RNA transcripts. TCR CDR3 regions were first amplified by RT-PCR with HTBI primers. TCRdb redid the calling of the multiplex PCR reads with MiXCR, one entry per CDR3 protein. Among under 600,000 distinct CDR3 sequences listed, around 15% were seen once. Sequenced sample: blood. The clonotype was recovered from a woman aged 40 to 50 with Graves' ophthalmopathy. The chain uses TRBV11-2 and TRBJ2-1; D possibly corresponds to TRBD1 (6 bases). The CDR3 DNA sequence: TGTGCCAGCAGCTTTACAGGGTCCGGTACCTCCTACAATGAGCAGTTCTTC. Translated, it gives CASSFTGSGTSYNEQFF.